The 14 T cell receptor beta chains below come from one sample, sequenced in a study of blood T cell repertoires in COVID-19. Using immunoSEQ multiplex PCR, the repertoire was profiled, and TCRdb retains in-frame clones only, with some absent. Of tens of thousands of clones in the sample, more than 80% were seen once. The material sequenced was peripheral blood. The receptor set was obtained from a woman at least 80 years old with acute or convalescent COVID-19.

CDR3 sequence: CASSKRDINPYEQYF. The CDR3 DNA reads TGCGCCAGCAGCAAACGGGACATAAATCCCTACGAGCAGTACTTC. The rearrangement links TRBV5-1 to TRBJ2-7, with a possible D match to TRBD1 (6 bases). The length of the CDR3 is 15 residues. Germline V lookup: CDR1 SGHRS, CDR2 YFSETQ. V lost 4 bases to trimming and J lost 2 bases, with 16 bases between them.

This clone was seen a few times. The V and J genes are TRBV7-8 and TRBJ1-1; tentative D call: TRBD1 (6 bases). V lost 5 bases to trimming and J lost 3 bases, with 10 bases between them. The CDR3 runs 13 residues. Looked up from germline, CDR1 is SGHVS and CDR2 is FQNEAQ. This CDR3 reads CASSRGQYTEAFF. CDR3 nucleotides: TGTGCCAGCAGCCGAGGACAGTACACTGAAGCTTTCTTT. The complete variable domain, with remaining parts taken from reference TRBV7-8 and TRBJ1-1, reads GAGVSQSPRYKVAKRGQDVALRCDPISGHVSLFWYQQALGQGPEFLTYFQNEAQLDKSGLPSDRFFAERPEGSVSTLKIQRTQQEDSAVYLCASSRGQYTEAFFGQGTRLTVV.

The V gene is TRBV9, the J gene TRBJ2-7; TRBD1 matches at 7 bases. CDR1 and CDR2 from the germline V gene are SGDLS and YYNGEE. The CDR3 runs to 16 residues. The trim removed 4 bases at V and 0 bases at J, leaving 10 bases unmatched. This chain's CDR3 is CASSPTGAWSSYEQYF. DNA of the CDR3: TGTGCCAGCAGCCCAACAGGGGCCTGGAGCTCCTACGAGCAGTACTTC.

This clone was seen more than once but under ten times. The chain uses TRBV29-1 and TRBJ1-1; TRBD1 aligns across 8 bases. From germline, CDR1 is SQVTM and CDR2 ANQGSEA. After removal of 5 bases from V and 6 bases from J, the junction contained 14 bases not matched to a gene. This CDR3 has 15 residues. CDR3 in amino acids: CSVSTARTGSPEAFF. In DNA, the CDR3 is TGCAGCGTTTCAACTGCAAGGACAGGGTCCCCTGAAGCTTTCTTT.

The chain joins TRBV18 to TRBJ2-7; 11 nucleotides agree with TRBD2. The CDR3 has 16 amino acids. The germline CDR1 and CDR2 sequences are KGHSH and LQKENI. Unmatched junction bases numbered 1, after V lost 0 bases and J lost 0 bases. CDR3 nucleotide sequence: TGTGCCAGCTCACCACCCACTAGCGGGGGCTCCTACGAGCAGTACTTC. Amino acid sequence: CASSPPTSGGSYEQYF.

The rearrangement links TRBV23-1 to TRBJ1-2; D remains unclear. TRBV23-1 is annotated as an ORF whose role is uncertain. The CDR3 runs 17 residues. The V end was cut by 7 bases, the J end by 4 bases, with 25 bases between. The CDR3 loop is CASTKRGADPISYGYTF. CDR3 DNA: TGCGCCAGCACCAAACGGGGTGCCGACCCGATATCCTATGGCTACACCTTC.

This clone was observed a single time. The chain couples TRBV12-5 to TRBJ2-7, with 9 bases aligning to TRBD1. V gave up 5 bases and J gave up 1 base; unmatched junction bases: 3. This CDR3 spans 14 amino acids. From germline, CDR1 is LGHNT and CDR2 FRNRAP. The CDR3 DNA reads as TGTGCTAGTGGTCCCGGACAGGGGTCCTACGAGCAGTACTTC. Translated: CASGPGQGSYEQYF.

This clone appeared a few times. CDR3 loop: CASSYAGIQGSYGYTF. CDR3 nucleotides: TGTGCCAGCAGCTACGCCGGGATACAGGGTTCCTATGGCTACACCTTC. The chain combines TRBV5-5 with TRBJ1-2, with D tentatively TRBD1 (6 bases). Germline V gives CDR1 SGHKS, CDR2 YYEKEE (reference sequence). This CDR3 spans 16 amino acids. With 3 bases removed from V and 4 bases from J, the gap between germline ends came to 19 bases.

V is TRBV19 and J is TRBJ2-7; D might be TRBD2 (6 bases). This CDR3 region has 15 residues. V lost 3 bases and J lost 6, with 18 bases in between. Germline V lookup: CDR1 LNHDA, CDR2 SQIVND (reference sequence). CDR3 region: CASSILPGLYSEQYF. The CDR3 nucleotides read TGTGCCAGTAGTATTCTCCCGGGACTTTACTCCGAGCAGTACTTC.

The genes are TRBV6-5 and TRBJ2-5; TRBD2 matches 8 bases. The CDR3 runs to 14 residues. Per germline, CDR1 MNHEY and CDR2 SVGAGI. The V gene end was trimmed by 6 bases and the J gene end by 2 bases; junction bases not matched to a gene: 5. CDR3 bases: TGTGCCAGCAGAAAGAGCGGGGGACAAGAGACCCAGTACTTC. It is translated as CASRKSGGQETQYF.

The chain is built from TRBV5-4 and TRBJ2-5, with D possibly TRBD2 on 7 matching bases. Trimming shortened V by 7 bases and J by 5 bases, and 21 bases separated the two germline ends. Germline-derived CDR1 and CDR2 are SGHNT and YYREEE (reference sequence). The CDR3 extends over 15 amino acids. The CDR3 is CASGPVGGREETQYF. The CDR3 DNA sequence: TGTGCCAGCGGCCCAGTCGGGGGGCGGGAGGAGACCCAGTACTTC.

CDR3 sequence: CSARLRETQYF. CDR3 DNA sequence: TGCAGTGCTAGACTGAGAGAGACCCAGTACTTC. The V and J genes are TRBV20-1 and TRBJ2-5; D not certain. Trimming took 2 bases from V and 4 from J, leaving 5 bases between them. Germline loops: CDR1 DFQATT, CDR2 SNEGSKA (reference sequence). The CDR3 is made up of 11 amino acids.

The chain joins TRBV5-4 to TRBJ2-2, with TRBD1 matching over 7 bases. After removal of 3 bases from V and 4 bases from J, the junction contained 3 bases not matched to a gene. The CDR3 runs 14 residues. The germline CDR1 and CDR2 sequences are SGHNT and YYREEE (reference sequence). The CDR3 DNA sequence: TGTGCCAGCAGCTGGGACAGTACCACCGGGGAGCTGTTTTTT. This gives the protein CASSWDSTTGELFF.

The rearrangement uses TRBV9 and TRBJ2-3; 8 bases match TRBD2. The CDR3 is 16 amino acids. With V trimmed by 0 bases and J by 6 bases, 9 bases remained unmatched. Germline loops: CDR1 SGDLS, CDR2 YYNGEE. CDR3 loop: CASSVASREGQDTQYF. The DNA for the CDR3 is TGTGCCAGCAGCGTAGCTTCTCGGGAGGGCCAGGATACGCAGTATTTT.